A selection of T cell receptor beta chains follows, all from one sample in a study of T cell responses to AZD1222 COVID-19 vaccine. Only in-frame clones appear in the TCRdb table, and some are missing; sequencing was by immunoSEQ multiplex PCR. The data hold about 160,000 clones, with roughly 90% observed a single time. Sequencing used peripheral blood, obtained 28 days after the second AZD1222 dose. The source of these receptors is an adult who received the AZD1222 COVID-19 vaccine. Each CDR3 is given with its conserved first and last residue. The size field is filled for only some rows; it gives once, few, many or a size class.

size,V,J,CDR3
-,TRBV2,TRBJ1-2,CASSLTGGGGYTF
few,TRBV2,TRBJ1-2,CASSSGQGGYGYTF
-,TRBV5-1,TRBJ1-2,CASSSGQGIYGYTF
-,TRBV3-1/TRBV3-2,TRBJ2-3,CASSPRTSGGTDTQYF
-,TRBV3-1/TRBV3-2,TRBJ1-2,CASSPDTYGYTF
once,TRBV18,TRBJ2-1,CASSRPSGVYNEQFF
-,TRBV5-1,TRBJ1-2,CASRPVGVDYGYTF
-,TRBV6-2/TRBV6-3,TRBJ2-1,CASSYPGLAGVPSSYNEQFF
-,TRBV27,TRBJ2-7,CASSPQGGRYQYEQYF
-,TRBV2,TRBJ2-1,CASGDRGHNEQFF
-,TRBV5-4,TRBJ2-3,CASSGGGRSTDTQYF
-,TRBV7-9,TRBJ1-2,CASSPYRGVGYTF
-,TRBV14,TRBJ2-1,CASSLDSPTYNEQFF
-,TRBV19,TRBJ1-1,CASSGTVNTEAFF
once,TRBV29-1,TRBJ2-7,CSVEGSSEQYF
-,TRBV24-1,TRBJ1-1,CATSDSGRRGATEAFF
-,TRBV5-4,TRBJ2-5,CASSFGAGSAQETQYF
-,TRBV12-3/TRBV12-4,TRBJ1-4,CATRSGTAEKLFF
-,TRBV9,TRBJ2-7,CASSVGSGTYEQYF
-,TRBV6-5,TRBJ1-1,CASRLDRDTEAFF
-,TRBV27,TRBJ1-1,CASSALRENTEAFF
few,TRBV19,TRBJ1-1,CATKRGQATTEAFF
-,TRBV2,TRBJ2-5,CASQREETQYF
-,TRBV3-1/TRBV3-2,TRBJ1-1,CASSQQTGSRTEAFF
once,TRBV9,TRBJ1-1,CASSVGVEGVRGTEAFF
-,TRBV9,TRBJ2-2,CASTAPDLSNTGELFF
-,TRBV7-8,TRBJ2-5,CASSLARLAGFQETQYF
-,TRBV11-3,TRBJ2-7,CASSRSGDEQYF
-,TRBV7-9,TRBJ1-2,CASSNWTGPYGYTF
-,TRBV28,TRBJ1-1,CASSFPIGDAFF
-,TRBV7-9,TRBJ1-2,CASSLAGVGGYTF
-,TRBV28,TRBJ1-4,CASTTSRGAREKLFF